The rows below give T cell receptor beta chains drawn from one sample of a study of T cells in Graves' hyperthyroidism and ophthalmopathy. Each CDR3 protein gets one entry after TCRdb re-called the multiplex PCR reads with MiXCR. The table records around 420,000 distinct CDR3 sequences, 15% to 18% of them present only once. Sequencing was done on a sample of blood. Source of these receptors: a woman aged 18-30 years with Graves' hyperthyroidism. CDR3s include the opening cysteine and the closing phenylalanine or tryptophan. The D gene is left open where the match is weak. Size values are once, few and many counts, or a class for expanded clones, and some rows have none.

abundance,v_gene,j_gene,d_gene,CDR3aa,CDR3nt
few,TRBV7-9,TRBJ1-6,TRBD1,CASSLLRDRGNSPLHF,TGTGCCAGCAGCTTATTACGGGACAGGGGTAATTCACCCCTCCACTTT
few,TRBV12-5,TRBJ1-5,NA,CASGLGRVGQPQHF,TGTGCTAGTGGTCTTGGCAGGGTAGGACAGCCCCAGCATTTT
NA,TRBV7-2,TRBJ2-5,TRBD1,CANSLDSGTGYF,TGTGCCAACAGCTTAGATTCCGGGACAGGGTACTTC
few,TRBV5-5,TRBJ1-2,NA,CASSFGGWNYGYTF,TGTGCCAGCAGCTTCGGAGGATGGAACTATGGCTACACCTTC
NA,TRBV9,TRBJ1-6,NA,CASSVSGGNLPLHF,TGTGCCAGCAGCGTCTCCGGGGGGAATTTACCCCTCCACTTT
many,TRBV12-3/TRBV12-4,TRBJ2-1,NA,CASSLERYNEQFF,TGTGCCAGCAGTTTAGAACGATACAATGAGCAGTTCTTC
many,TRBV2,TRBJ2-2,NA,CASSEENGPLQAGELFF,TGTGCCAGCAGTGAAGAAAATGGCCCACTCCAAGCCGGGGAGCTGTTTTTT
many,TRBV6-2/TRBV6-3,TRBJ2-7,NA,CASTTSYEQYF,TGTGCTAGCACTACCTCCTACGAGCAGTACTTC
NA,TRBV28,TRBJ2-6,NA,CASSLGVPGANVLTF,TGTGCCAGCAGTTTGGGAGTACCCGGGGCCAACGTCCTGACTTTC
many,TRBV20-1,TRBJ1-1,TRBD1,CSALGQGEEGAFF,TGCAGTGCCCTGGGACAGGGGGAAGAAGGAGCTTTCTTT
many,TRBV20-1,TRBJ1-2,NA,CSARLGFGRGYTF,TGCAGTGCTAGGTTGGGGTTCGGGCGGGGCTACACCTTC
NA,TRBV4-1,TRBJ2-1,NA,CASSHWDGGDEQFF,TGCGCCAGCAGCCACTGGGACGGCGGCGATGAGCAGTTCTTC
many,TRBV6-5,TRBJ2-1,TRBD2,CASSYIRLAGGYNEQFF,TGTGCCAGCAGTTACATCCGACTAGCGGGAGGGTACAATGAGCAGTTCTTC
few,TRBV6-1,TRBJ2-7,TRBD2,CASSPGSGASYEQYF,TGTGCCAGCAGCCCGGGAAGCGGGGCTTCCTACGAGCAGTACTTC
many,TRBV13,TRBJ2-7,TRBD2,CASSLGGLARSYEQYF,TGTGCCAGCAGCTTAGGGGGACTAGCGCGATCCTACGAGCAGTACTTC
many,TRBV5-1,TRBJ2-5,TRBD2,CASSLVAGGLQETQYF,TGCGCCAGCAGCTTGGTAGCGGGGGGCCTACAAGAGACCCAGTACTTC
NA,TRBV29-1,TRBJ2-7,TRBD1,CSVVGQTYEQYF,TGCAGCGTTGTGGGACAGACCTACGAGCAGTACTTC
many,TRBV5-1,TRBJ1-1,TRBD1,CASSLTGVTEAFF,TGCGCCAGCAGCTTGACAGGGGTCACTGAAGCTTTCTTT
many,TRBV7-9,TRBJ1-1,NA,CASNRVNTEAFF,TGTGCCAGCAACCGGGTGAACACTGAAGCTTTCTTT
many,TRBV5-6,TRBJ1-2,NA,CASSSIGGDGYTF,TGTGCCAGCAGCTCCATCGGGGGGGATGGCTACACCTTC
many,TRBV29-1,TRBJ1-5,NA,CSVGSANQPQHF,TGCAGCGTTGGCTCTGCCAATCAGCCCCAGCATTTT
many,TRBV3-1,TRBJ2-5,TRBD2,CASSQVFGRETQYF,TGTGCCAGCAGCCAAGTTTTCGGGAGGGAGACCCAGTACTTC
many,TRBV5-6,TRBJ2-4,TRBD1,CASSLNRGDIQYF,TGTGCCAGCAGCTTAAACAGGGGAGACATTCAGTACTTC
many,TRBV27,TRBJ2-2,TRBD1,CASSLSLGQGLDGELFF,TGTGCCAGCAGTTTATCGTTAGGACAGGGTCTGGACGGGGAGCTGTTTTTT
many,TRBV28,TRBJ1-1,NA,CASSYPGTNTEAFF,TGTGCCAGCAGTTACCCCGGGACGAACACTGAAGCTTTCTTT
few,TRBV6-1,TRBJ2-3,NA,CASSTLPGLDTQYF,TGTGCCAGCAGTACTCTACCGGGACTAGATACGCAGTATTTT
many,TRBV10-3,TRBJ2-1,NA,CAISVRVPSDEQFF,TGTGCCATCAGTGTTAGGGTCCCTTCGGATGAGCAGTTCTTC
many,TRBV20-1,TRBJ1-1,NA,CSARSGDTEAFF,TGCAGTGCTAGGTCGGGGGACACTGAAGCTTTCTTT
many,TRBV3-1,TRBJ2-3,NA,CASRRGPSTDTQYF,TGTGCCAGCAGGCGCGGGCCCAGCACAGATACGCAGTATTTT
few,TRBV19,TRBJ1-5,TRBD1,CASRPRTGGFGSQHF,TGTGCCAGTAGGCCCCGGACAGGGGGATTTGGATCCCAGCATTTT
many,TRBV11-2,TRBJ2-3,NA,CASSLGAAEAQYF,TGTGCCAGCAGCTTAGGGGCAGCGGAGGCGCAGTATTTT
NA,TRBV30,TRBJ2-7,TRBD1,CAWSGTGPYEQYF,TGTGCCTGGTCCGGGACAGGTCCCTACGAGCAGTACTTC
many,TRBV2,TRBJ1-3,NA,CASSPGWPSGNTIYF,TGTGCCAGCAGTCCGGGGTGGCCTTCAGGGAACACCATATATTTT
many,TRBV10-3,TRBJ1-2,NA,CAISGHNGYTF,TGTGCCATCAGTGGTCACAATGGCTACACCTTC
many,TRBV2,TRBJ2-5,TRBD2,CASNYGLEGETQYF,TGTGCCAGCAACTATGGACTAGAGGGAGAGACCCAGTACTTC
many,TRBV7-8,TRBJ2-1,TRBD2,CASSLSAGGHYNEQFF,TGTGCCAGCAGCTTATCCGCGGGAGGGCACTACAATGAGCAGTTCTTC
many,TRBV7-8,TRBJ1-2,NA,CASSLARLPEGYGYTF,TGTGCCAGCAGCTTAGCTCGACTACCCGAGGGCTATGGCTACACCTTC
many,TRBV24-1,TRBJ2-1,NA,CATSDSDDEQFF,TGTGCCACCAGTGACTCAGACGATGAGCAGTTCTTC
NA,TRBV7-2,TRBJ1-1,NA,CASSLVGGGEAFF,TGTGCCAGCAGCTTAGTTGGAGGGGGTGAAGCTTTCTTT
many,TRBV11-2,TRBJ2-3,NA,CASSPFAATDTQYF,TGTGCCAGCAGCCCCTTCGCGGCCACAGATACGCAGTATTTT
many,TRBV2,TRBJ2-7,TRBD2,CASSLLAGGSYEQYF,TGTGCCAGCAGCTTACTAGCGGGGGGCTCCTACGAGCAGTACTTC
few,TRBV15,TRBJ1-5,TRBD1,CATSPTDRGQWQPQHF,TGTGCCACCAGCCCTACCGACAGGGGGCAGTGGCAGCCCCAGCATTTT